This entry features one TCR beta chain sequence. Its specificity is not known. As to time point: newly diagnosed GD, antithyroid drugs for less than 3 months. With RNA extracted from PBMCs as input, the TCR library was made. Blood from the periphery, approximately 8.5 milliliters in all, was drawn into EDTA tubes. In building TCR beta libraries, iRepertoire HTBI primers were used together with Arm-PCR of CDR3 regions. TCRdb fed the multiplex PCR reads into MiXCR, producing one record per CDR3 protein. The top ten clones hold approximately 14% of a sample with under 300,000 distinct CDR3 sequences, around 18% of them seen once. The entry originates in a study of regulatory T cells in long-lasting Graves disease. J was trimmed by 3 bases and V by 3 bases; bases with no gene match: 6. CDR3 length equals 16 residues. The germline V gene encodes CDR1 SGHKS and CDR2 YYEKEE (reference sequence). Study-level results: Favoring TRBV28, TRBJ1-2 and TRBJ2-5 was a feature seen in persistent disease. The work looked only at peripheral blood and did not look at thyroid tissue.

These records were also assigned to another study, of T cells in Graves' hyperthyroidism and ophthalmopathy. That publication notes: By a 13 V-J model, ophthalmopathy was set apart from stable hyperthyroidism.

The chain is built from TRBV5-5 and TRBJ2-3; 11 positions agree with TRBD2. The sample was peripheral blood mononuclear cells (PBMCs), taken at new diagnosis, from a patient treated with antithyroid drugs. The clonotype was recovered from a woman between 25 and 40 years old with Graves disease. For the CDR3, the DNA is TGTGCCAGCAGCTCCCTTAGCGGGGGGGCAACAGATACGCAGTATTTT. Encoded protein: CASSSLSGGATDTQYF.